This T cell receptor beta chain was sequenced during a study of cytomegalovirus exposure and HLA in healthy donors. Study outcomes and limitations: In an earlier analysis, productive rearrangement rates for most beta V segments clustered near 90% or 30%. Most TCR sequences proved rare, with some public TCRs found in many donors.

Healthy bone marrow donors formed the donor group. Though probably carrying unrecorded immune exposures, donors were nominally healthy at sampling. Concerning this clone: The antigen remains undetermined.

V dropped 7 bases and J dropped 3 bases, with 19 bases sitting between them. The CDR3 spans 15 residues. CDR1 is MNHEY and CDR2 is SMNVEV in the germline V gene (reference sequence). The PCR contained 60 Vbeta and 13 Jbeta primers. Only in-frame clones appear in the TCRdb table, and some are missing; sequencing was by immunoSEQ multiplex PCR. The sample includes around 110,000 clones, around 81% of them seen just once. The chain recombines TRBV27 with TRBJ2-7, with a possible D match to TRBD1 (6 bases). Material: PBMCs. This clonotype was sampled from a woman younger than 45 in good health and CMV-seronegative. The chain's CDR3 is CASTYRAGALYEQYF. The CDR3, as DNA: TGTGCCAGCACCTATAGGGCAGGGGCCCTCTACGAGCAGTACTTC.